The 25 T cell receptor beta chains listed next were all sequenced from one sample in a study of blood T cell repertoires in COVID-19. Using immunoSEQ multiplex PCR, the repertoire was profiled, and TCRdb retains in-frame clones only, with some absent. The sample holds nearly 200,000 clones, about 88% seen once. The sample taken for sequencing was peripheral blood. The source is a woman in her 40s who had recovered from COVID-19.

This clone was counted only a few times. The chain is built from TRBV5-1 and TRBJ1-1; 8 bases match TRBD1. The J segment lost 1 base and the V segment lost 2 bases, leaving 4 bases of the junction unmatched. The CDR3 runs to 15 residues. Germline CDR1 reads SGHRS; CDR2 reads YFSETQ. CDR3 DNA sequence: TGCGCCAGCAGCTTCTTGACAGGGGCGAACACTGAAGCTTTCTTT. Translating gives CASSFLTGANTEAFF.

The chain uses TRBV7-9 and TRBJ2-7; TRBD1 aligns across 7 bases. Germline V gene data show CDR1 as SEHNR and CDR2 as FQNEAQ (reference sequence). After removal of 1 base from V and 5 bases from J, the junction contained 5 bases not matched to a gene. The CDR3 runs 14 residues. As DNA, the CDR3 is TGTGCCAGCAGCTTAGGACAGGGTATCAACGAGCAGTACTTC. This codes for CASSLGQGINEQYF.

The V and J genes are TRBV14 and TRBJ1-1; D may be TRBD1 (6 bases). V lost 5 bases to trimming and J lost 1 base, with 17 bases between them. The CDR3 loop spans 16 amino acids. Germline CDR1 and CDR2: SGHDN and FVKESK. CDR3 DNA sequence: TGTGCCAGCAGCAAGGGACATACCACGTCGAACACTGAAGCTTTCTTT. Protein: CASSKGHTTSNTEAFF.

The V and J genes are TRBV6-5 and TRBJ2-7, with TRBD2 as a possible D gene (5 bases). Germline loops: CDR1 MNHEY, CDR2 SVGAGI. There are 15 residues in the CDR3. The V gene lost 0 bases and the J gene lost 2 bases, with 11 bases spanning the gap. The CDR3 bases are TGTGCCAGCAGTTACTCGACCCTGGGAGCCTACGAGCAGTACTTC. Amino acid sequence: CASSYSTLGAYEQYF.

The chain joins TRBV10-3 to TRBJ2-3; the D gene is possibly TRBD1 (5 bases). This CDR3 contains 17 residues. The ends were cut back, 7 bases at V and 0 bases at J, with 20 bases in the middle. The germline gives CDR1 ENHRY, CDR2 SYGVKD. CDR3 sequence: CAITADGARISTDTQYF. The CDR3 DNA reads as TGTGCCATCACCGCGGATGGGGCGCGAATTAGCACAGATACGCAGTATTTT.

This sequence joins TRBV4-1 and TRBJ2-1; 12 bases line up with TRBD2. The J segment lost 5 bases and the V segment lost 4 bases, leaving 12 bases of the junction unmatched. The CDR3 consists of 18 residues. CDR1 MGHRA and CDR2 YSYEKL come from the germline V gene. CDR3 bases: TGCGCCAGCAGCCCCAGCTCTAGCGGGAGGGCCGTAAACAATGAGCAGTTCTTC. Translating it yields CASSPSSSGRAVNNEQFF.

The genes are TRBV10-2 and TRBJ2-2; D is undetermined. This CDR3 spans 13 amino acids. V was cut by 0 bases and J by 8 bases, with 7 bases left in between. Per germline, CDR1 WSHSY and CDR2 SAAADI. The CDR3 coding sequence is TGCGCCAGCAGTGAGTCCCGACTGGGGGAGCTGTTTTTT. It codes for CASSESRLGELFF.

This clone was counted a single time. This chain links TRBV28 with TRBJ1-2, with unresolved D. V dropped 8 bases and J dropped 4 bases, with 5 bases sitting between them. The CDR3 contains 10 residues. Germline lookup yields CDR1 MDHEN and CDR2 SYDVKM. CDR3 in DNA: TGTGCCAGCGGAGCCTATGGCTACACCTTC. This sequence encodes CASGAYGYTF.

This chain uses TRBV28 with TRBJ1-5, with D perhaps matching TRBD1 (6 bases). Looked up from germline, CDR1 is MDHEN and CDR2 is SYDVKM. The CDR3 has 16 amino acids. Trimming removed 0 bases from V and 3 bases from J, with 12 bases in between. CDR3 nucleotides: TGTGCCAGCAGTTTATGGGGGGCAGGCGCCAATCAGCCCCAGCATTTT. This gives the protein CASSLWGAGANQPQHF.

The chain joins TRBV9 to TRBJ1-4, with D unresolved. The V end was cut by 3 bases, the J end by 5 bases, with 14 bases between. The CDR3 is 15 residues long. Germline V CDR1 and CDR2: SGDLS, YYNGEE. Here the CDR3 DNA reads TGTGCCAGCAGCGCCATGGGAGGGTCCAATGAAAAACTGTTTTTT. This codes for CASSAMGGSNEKLFF.

The CDR3 nucleotides read TGTGCCAGCAGTCTAAGGGGGGGAAGCTCTGGAAACACCATATATTTT. Translated, it gives CASSLRGGSSGNTIYF. This rearrangement joins TRBV27 to TRBJ1-3, with a possible D match to TRBD1 (6 bases). Germline values: CDR1 MNHEY, CDR2 SMNVEV (reference sequence). Between the trimmed V and J ends, which lost 5 bases and 0 bases, there was a span of 14 bases. This CDR3 is 16 amino acids long.

This clone was observed a handful of times. The gene calls are TRBV28 and TRBJ2-1; 8 positions match TRBD1. The CDR3 totals 14 residues. Trimming removed 3 bases from V and 4 bases from J; junction bases left unmatched: 2. Germline assignment: CDR1 MDHEN and CDR2 SYDVKM. The CDR3 is CASSLRDRYNEQFF. CDR3 nucleotides: TGTGCCAGCAGTTTGAGGGACAGGTACAATGAGCAGTTCTTC. Variable domain in full (rest from reference TRBV28 and TRBJ2-1): DVKVTQSSRYLVKRTGEKVFLECVQDMDHENMFWYRQDPGLGLRLIYFSYDVKMKEKGDIPEGYSVSREKKERFSLILESASTNQTSMYLCASSLRDRYNEQFFGPGTRLTVL.

The chain employs TRBV6-5 and TRBJ2-1; D not resolved. Germline V gene lookup returns CDR1 MNHEY and CDR2 SVGAGI. The CDR3 consists of 12 residues. Trimming left V 2 bases short and J 4 bases short, with 3 bases between. The CDR3 DNA reads as TGTGCCAGCAGTTACCCTTACAATGAGCAGTTCTTC. Its translation is CASSYPYNEQFF.

A remark on this clone: Other DNA variants within this sample encode the same CDR3. The rearrangement uses TRBV19 and TRBJ1-5; D possibly corresponds to TRBD1 (6 bases). This CDR3 comprises 13 residues. Germline values: CDR1 LNHDA, CDR2 SQIVND (reference sequence). V was clipped by 4 bases and J by 5 bases, with 9 bases between them. CDR3 in amino acids: CASSTQGDQPQHF. The CDR3 bases are TGTGCCAGTAGTACACAGGGTGATCAGCCCCAGCATTTT.

The genes are TRBV14 and TRBJ1-3; D unclear. The CDR3 spans 17 residues. V lost 0 bases, J lost 1 base, and 13 bases lay in between. In germline, CDR1 is SGHDN, CDR2 FVKESK. The CDR3 bases are TGTGCCAGCAGCCAAGATCTTGTGATAACTTCTGGAAACACCATATATTTT. Translation gives CASSQDLVITSGNTIYF. Together with reference TRBV14 and TRBJ1-3, the CDR3 gives the full variable domain: EAGVTQFPSHSVIEKGQTVTLRCDPISGHDNLYWYRRVMGKEIKFLLHFVKESKQDESGMPNNRFLAERTGGTYSTLKVQPAELEDSGVYFCASSQDLVITSGNTIYFGEGSWLTVV.

The rearrangement links TRBV3-1 (or the pseudogene TRBV3-2) to TRBJ1-2; D gene uncertain. The CDR3 length is 15 residues. The V end lost 1 base, the J end lost 5 bases, and 14 bases lay between the germline ends. From germline, CDR1 is LGHDT and CDR2 YNNKEL (reference sequence). Written as DNA, the CDR3 is TGTGCCAGCAGCCAAGCAGACATAACGAATTATGGCTACACCTTC. Residues: CASSQADITNYGYTF.

V is TRBV3-1 (or the pseudogene TRBV3-2) and J is TRBJ2-5, with D unresolved. Per the germline V gene, CDR1 is LGHDT and CDR2 is YNNKEL (reference sequence). This CDR3 spans 13 amino acids. Trimming removed 0 bases from V and 5 bases from J, with 7 bases in between. The chain's CDR3 is CASSQDARETQYF. The CDR3 DNA reads as TGTGCCAGCAGCCAAGATGCGCGGGAGACCCAGTACTTC.

This chain connects TRBV7-3 to TRBJ2-2, with D possibly matching TRBD1 (6 bases). CDR1 is SGHTA and CDR2 is FQGTGA in the germline V gene. The CDR3 consists of 14 residues. V lost 5 bases, J lost 8 bases, and 15 bases lay in between. CDR3 DNA sequence: TGTGCCAGCAGCATCAACAGGGATGAGGGGGAGCTGTTTTTT. Residues: CASSINRDEGELFF.

This clone was observed a single time. The chain joins TRBV5-1 to TRBJ2-3; D remains unclear. Germline V gene lookup returns CDR1 SGHRS and CDR2 YFSETQ. V was pared by 0 bases and J by 4 bases, with 15 bases between. CDR3 length: 16 amino acids. In nucleotides, the CDR3 is TGCGCCAGCAGCTTGGGGTCTTTTGGCCCAGCAGATACGCAGTATTTT. Amino acids: CASSLGSFGPADTQYF.

The J gene is TRBJ1-3, the V gene TRBV6-5; no definite D call. The CDR3 spans 13 residues. Looked up from germline, CDR1 is MNHEY and CDR2 is SVGAGI. V was cut by 7 bases and J by 2 bases, with 9 bases left in between. CDR3 coding DNA: TGTGCCAGCATTGGCCCCCCTGGAAACACCATATATTTT. Amino acids: CASIGPPGNTIYF.

J is TRBJ2-1 and V is TRBV30, with D perhaps matching TRBD2 (6 bases). V gave up 5 bases and J gave up 3 bases, with 11 bases separating them. CDR3 length equals 13 residues. Germline CDR1 reads GTSNPN; CDR2 reads SVGIG (reference sequence). CDR3 in amino acids: CAWVRLGYNEQFF. CDR3 DNA sequence: TGTGCCTGGGTGAGACTAGGCTACAATGAGCAGTTCTTC.

The gene calls are TRBV5-6 and TRBJ2-1, with D perhaps TRBD1 (5 bases). Germline V gene data show CDR1 as SGHDT and CDR2 as YYEEEE. The CDR3 length is 16 residues. V was trimmed by 0 bases and J by 3 bases, leaving 13 bases between them. The CDR3 reads CASSLEIRVLYNEQFF. Written as DNA, the CDR3 is TGTGCCAGCAGCTTGGAGATCAGGGTTCTCTACAATGAGCAGTTCTTC.

This clone was counted once. V gene TRBV2 combines with J gene TRBJ1-2; D is uncertain. In germline, CDR1 is SNHLY, CDR2 FYNNEI. The CDR3 is 14 residues long. The V end was cut by 6 bases, the J end by 5 bases, with 16 bases between. CDR3 protein: CASSTEGGLYGYTF. The CDR3, as DNA: TGTGCCAGCAGCACAGAGGGTGGCTTATATGGCTACACCTTC.

J is TRBJ2-5 and V is TRBV9, with 16 bases identical to TRBD2. V lost 4 bases and J lost 2; bases outside the gene matches: 8. The CDR3 has 18 residues. Per germline, CDR1 SGDLS and CDR2 YYNGEE. The CDR3 protein is CASSRGGLAGGRQETQYF. CDR3 nucleotides: TGTGCCAGCAGCCGGGGGGGACTAGCGGGAGGGCGGCAAGAGACCCAGTACTTC.

V and J are TRBV4-2 and TRBJ2-7; 10 bases align to TRBD1. This CDR3 is 13 amino acids long. Germline V gene sequence: CDR1 LGHNA, CDR2 YNFKEQ. The ends lost 4 bases at V and 3 bases at J; junction bases unmatched: 0. The CDR3 here is CASSRDRGYEQYF. The CDR3 DNA sequence: TGTGCCAGCAGCCGGGACAGGGGCTACGAGCAGTACTTC.